The entry below gives a single TCR beta chain sequence along with its context. These data belong to a study of blood T cell repertoires in COVID-19. Study background: Both acute and convalescent COVID-19 samples were obtained from the United States, Italy and Spain. PBMCs, B-cell-depleted T cells, or T cells provided the cDNA or gDNA that made up the material.

The authors' processing: Scientists estimated how many nucleated cells there were by amplifying reference gene primers. Assay: immunoSEQ multiplex PCR; the TCRdb copy retains only in-frame clones and omits some. V and J calls plus clone size are reproduced from that table; the DNA served to infer D and trimming. The data contain about 67,000 clones, roughly 85% of them singletons. The CDR3 runs 14 residues. Germline CDR1 and CDR2: LNHDA and SQIVND (reference sequence). Trimming shortened V by 2 bases and J by 0 bases, and 5 bases separated the two germline ends. J is TRBJ2-1 and V is TRBV19; D unclear. Sequencing was performed on peripheral blood. The receptor's source is a woman older than 75 with acute or convalescent COVID-19. CDR3 sequence (DNA): TGTGCCAGTAGTATAATGAGCTCCTACAATGAGCAGTTCTTC. Amino acid sequence: CASSIMSSYNEQFF. Full variable domain (remainder filled in from reference TRBV19 and TRBJ2-1): DGGITQSPKYLFRKEGQNVTLSCEQNLNHDAMYWYRQDPGQGLRLIYYSQIVNDFQKGDIAEGYSVSREKKESFPLTVTSAQKNPTAFYLCASSIMSSYNEQFFGPGTRLTVL.